This section outlines one T cell receptor (beta chain) sequence together with its context. The data stem from a study of shared clonotypes between healthy human individuals. Naive CD8 cells lacked CD45RO, underwent positive selection for CCR7 and left out terminally differentiated effector memory CD45RA+ cells. In the source study's methods: Without quality scores, immunoSEQ junctional reads could not be filtered like full-length reads. Measured with immunoSEQ multiplex PCR; TCRdb has only the in-frame clones, and not every one. The DNA was the basis for D and trimming; V, J and clone size are from that table. Of around 2,000,000 clones listed, over 85% are singletons. There are 12 residues in the CDR3. The germline CDR1 and CDR2 sequences are MNHEY and SMNVEV (reference sequence). Unmatched junction bases numbered 2, after V lost 2 bases and J lost 8 bases.

The receptor comes from a man between 18 and 29 years old in good health. This sequence joins TRBV27 and TRBJ1-1; 7 nucleotides align to TRBD1. Material for sequencing was naive CD8+ T cells sorted from blood. The CDR3 DNA reads as TGTGCCAGCAGTTTAATACAGGGGGAAGCTTTCTTT. Translated: CASSLIQGEAFF.